The rows below give T cell receptor beta chains drawn from one sample of a study of CD8 T cells in ankylosing spondylitis. In TCRdb, the 5' RACE reads were re-called with MiXCR into one record per CDR3 protein. The data contain 800,000 to 900,000 distinct CDR3 sequences, approximately 10% of them seen just once; the ten biggest clones take up less than 0.65%. Material for sequencing was blood, either unsorted or a sorted T cell fraction (not recorded which). These receptors all stem from a male donor with ankylosing spondylitis. Both conserved end residues are part of each CDR3.

len,v_gene,j_gene,CDR3aa
15,TRBV4-3,TRBJ2-7,CASSRAGQGIYEQYF
13,TRBV7-9,TRBJ1-5,CASSGRENQPQHF
11,TRBV20-1,TRBJ1-2,CSAKGFIGYTF
13,TRBV5-1,TRBJ2-1,CASSTQGRNEQFF
14,TRBV7-2,TRBJ1-1,CASSPGGPRVGTFF
16,TRBV7-6,TRBJ2-7,CASSSLRTGGFYEQYF
14,TRBV18,TRBJ2-1,CASSPPGSRNEQFF
17,TRBV7-9,TRBJ1-1,CASSLGSTGDMNTEAFF
14,TRBV19,TRBJ2-3,CASSSGFSTDTQYF
14,TRBV25-1,TRBJ1-3,CASAPALSGNTIYF
12,TRBV4-3,TRBJ2-7,CASSQLGGEQYF
16,TRBV21-1,TRBJ1-1,CASSNGTGEMNTEAFF
16,TRBV4-3,TRBJ1-6,CASSPTRSGDNSPLHF
15,TRBV7-9,TRBJ1-1,CASSLVGGQNTEAFF
14,TRBV4-3,TRBJ1-1,CASSHLQGGAEAFF
15,TRBV7-2,TRBJ2-7,CASSPRLTGLHEQYF
12,TRBV18,TRBJ2-1,CASSPISDEQFF
14,TRBV9,TRBJ1-4,CASSVGGSNEKLFF
14,TRBV29-1,TRBJ2-7,CSVAPSMLREWQYF
12,TRBV11-3,TRBJ2-7,CASSGQVYEQYF
15,TRBV7-2,TRBJ2-3,CASSARQGRADTQYF
14,TRBV6-2/TRBV6-3,TRBJ2-7,CASSFLQGGDEQYF
16,TRBV5-1,TRBJ1-6,CASSLDGRGRNSPLHF
16,TRBV5-1,TRBJ1-5,CASSLGSTASNQPQHF